The text below deals with one T cell receptor (beta chain). Its cognate antigen is unknown. Time point given: less than 7 months of natalizumab therapy. Every listed patient previously received interferon beta; all PML patients were women. T1 and T2 blood were collected at 6 and 12 months of natalizumab. The record originates from a study of multiple sclerosis patients with progressive multifocal leukoencephalopathy. Broader study findings: PML-onset expanded TRB clones were detectable before and during natalizumab therapy. Preferential TRBV-TRBJ pairings or common gene usage were not detected at PML.

V dropped 8 bases and J dropped 7; count of bases not matched to a gene: 5. Germline loops: CDR1 MNHNS, CDR2 SASEGT. This CDR3 contains 12 residues. Using immunoSEQ multiplex PCR, the repertoire was profiled, and TCRdb retains in-frame clones only, with some absent. The sample lists under 30,000 clones; approximately 89% were seen once. The V and J genes are TRBV6-1 and TRBJ2-7; TRBD1 aligns across 10 bases. This TCR was sampled from a human donor with multiple sclerosis. The sample in question was PBMCs, obtained from a patient treated with natalizumab. CDR3 loop: CASDLDRGEQYF. As DNA, the CDR3 is TGTGCCAGCGACCTGGACAGGGGGGAGCAGTACTTC.